A selection of T cell receptor beta chains follows, all from one sample in a study of CD8+ T cells in alopecia areata. Assay used: immunoSEQ multiplex PCR; TCRdb lists only in-frame clones, some missing. This repertoire shows some 200,000 clones, 50% to 60% found once; its top ten account for under 15%. Sequenced here: CD4+ T cells sorted from blood, sampled at week 0. These receptors came from a human donor with alopecia areata. CDR3s include the opening cysteine and the closing phenylalanine or tryptophan. A row's size may be missing; if present it is once, few, many or a size class.

cdr3_aa j_call clone_size v_call
CASSVEGMGEQYF TRBJ2-7 . TRBV9
CASSKSQGNTEAFF TRBJ1-1 . TRBV5-1
CASSIRRGSYEQYF TRBJ2-7 . TRBV27
CASSLKVDETQYF TRBJ2-5 . TRBV18
CASSQNTGELFF TRBJ2-2 once TRBV6-5
CASSHWTGELFF TRBJ2-2 . TRBV23-1
CASSLGQGYGYTF TRBJ1-2 . TRBV7-2
CASSATGLHGYTF TRBJ1-2 . TRBV6-5
CAWSGGNYNEQFF TRBJ2-1 . TRBV30
CAWSRPALLHF TRBJ1-6 . TRBV30
CASSLVLGQTYGYTF TRBJ1-2 . TRBV7-9
CATSRDRVIYEQYF TRBJ2-7 . TRBV15
CASSFGRDSNTEAFF TRBJ1-1 . TRBV7-9
CAWTGGSDTQYF TRBJ2-3 . TRBV30
CASSPAGNTEAFF TRBJ1-1 . TRBV7-8
CASSRTGARDTQYF TRBJ2-3 . TRBV4-1
CSVETVNTEAFF TRBJ1-1 once TRBV29-1
CASSLDRGGSYEQYF TRBJ2-7 . TRBV5-1
CASKSGTGVPGANVLTF TRBJ2-6 few TRBV2
CACSLTDTQYF TRBJ2-3 . TRBV30
CSVERQLNTEAFF TRBJ1-1 few TRBV29-1
CSVEEGGRNIQYF TRBJ2-4 . TRBV29-1
CAWTAGTGRYTF TRBJ1-2 . TRBV30
CAWSGQPNQPQHF TRBJ1-5 . TRBV30
CASSFGGGATDTQYF TRBJ2-3 . TRBV27
CASSLAVAINEQFF TRBJ2-1 . TRBV11-2
CASSLGNTEAFF TRBJ1-1 . TRBV2
CAGRSGGSTGNTIYF TRBJ1-3 . TRBV30
CAWGGGETQYF TRBJ2-5 . TRBV30
CASSLGMSGQGGHYTF TRBJ1-2 . TRBV7-2
CASSQGRSSSYEQYF TRBJ2-7 . TRBV14
CASSPVGGGYRDTQYF TRBJ2-3 . TRBV5-1
CAWNVPGSGELFF TRBJ2-2 once TRBV30
CSASKAGSEKLFF TRBJ1-4 . TRBV29-1
CASIPYLGTASPLHF TRBJ1-6 . TRBV27
CASSHQGNTIYF TRBJ1-3 few TRBV7-6
CASRAGGLETQYF TRBJ2-5 . TRBV27
CSVEPTSGTDYNEQFF TRBJ2-1 . TRBV29-1
CASSLEVGELFF TRBJ2-2 . TRBV11-2